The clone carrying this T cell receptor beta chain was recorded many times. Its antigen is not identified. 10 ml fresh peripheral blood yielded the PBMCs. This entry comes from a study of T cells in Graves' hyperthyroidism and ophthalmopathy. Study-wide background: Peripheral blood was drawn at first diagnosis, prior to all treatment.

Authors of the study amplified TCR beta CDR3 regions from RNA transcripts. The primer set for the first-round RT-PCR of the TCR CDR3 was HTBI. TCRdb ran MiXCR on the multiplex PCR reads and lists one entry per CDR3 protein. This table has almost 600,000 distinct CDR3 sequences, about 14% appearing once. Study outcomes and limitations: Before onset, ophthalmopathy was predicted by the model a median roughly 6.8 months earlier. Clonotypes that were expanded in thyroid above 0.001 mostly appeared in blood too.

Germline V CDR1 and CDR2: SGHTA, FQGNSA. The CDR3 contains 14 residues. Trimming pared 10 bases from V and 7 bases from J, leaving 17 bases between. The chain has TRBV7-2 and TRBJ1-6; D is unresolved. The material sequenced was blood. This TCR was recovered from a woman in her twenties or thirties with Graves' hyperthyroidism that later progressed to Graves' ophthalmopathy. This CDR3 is CATPSDGVNSPLHF. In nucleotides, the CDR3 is TGTGCCACCCCCTCGGACGGGGTGAATTCACCCCTCCACTTT.